The 22 T cell receptor beta chains given below trace back to one sample, sequenced in a study of response to subunit inactivated influenza vaccine. TCRdb reprocessed the RT-PCR reads with MiXCR, giving one entry per CDR3 protein. The sample lists about 520,000 distinct CDR3 sequences, approximately 24% seen once, with approximately 1.9% in the top ten. This specimen was CD4+ T cells sorted from PBMCs, taken 5 days after vaccination. These receptors were obtained from a man in his fifties or sixties who received an inactivated influenza vaccine.

This clonotype was seen only a few times. The rearrangement joins TRBV5-4 to TRBJ2-4; D is possibly TRBD2 (5 bases). There are 13 residues in the CDR3. V was cut by 4 bases and J by 9 bases, with 14 bases left in between. The V gene's germline CDR1 is SGHNT and CDR2 YYREEE (reference sequence). The chain's CDR3 is CASSSYLSGIQYF. The CDR3 region has the DNA TGTGCCAGCAGCAGTTATTTAAGCGGCATTCAGTACTTC.

This clonotype was found a few times. The chain employs TRBV12-3 or TRBV12-4 and TRBJ2-1; 8 bases map to TRBD2. With V trimmed by 5 bases and J by 8 bases, 8 bases remained unmatched. The CDR3 has 14 amino acids. The CDR3 spells CASSPGLVPYEQFF. CDR3 in DNA: TGTGCCAGCAGTCCGGGACTAGTGCCCTATGAGCAGTTCTTC.

V is TRBV5-1 and J is TRBJ2-5; D may be TRBD1 (5 bases). Germline V gives CDR1 SGHRS, CDR2 YFSETQ. This CDR3 has 14 residues. Trimming stripped 4 bases from V and 1 base from J, with 11 bases between. The CDR3 here is CASSVTGFQETQYF. Written as DNA, the CDR3 is TGCGCCAGCAGCGTAACAGGTTTCCAAGAGACCCAGTACTTC.

As DNA, the CDR3 is TGTGCCAGCAGCCTCCAGACCGGGACAGGGGTGGTAGAGCAGTACTTC. Protein product: CASSLQTGTGVVEQYF. This sequence joins TRBV7-8 and TRBJ2-7; TRBD1 matches 10 bases. Germline assignment: CDR1 SGHVS and CDR2 FQNEAQ. There are 16 residues in the CDR3. V lost 5 bases to trimming and J lost 7 bases; unmatched junction nucleotides: 14.

Of note for this clonotype: At one end the junction does not follow the germline gene, possibly because of a read error. V usage is TRBV7-7 and J usage is TRBJ2-1; 9 nucleotides line up with TRBD2. Per the germline V gene, CDR1 is SSHAT and CDR2 is FNYEAQ (reference sequence). CDR3 length: 16 amino acids. This chain's CDR3 is CASSQTSSGVSSEQFF. For the CDR3, the DNA is TGTGCTAGCAGCCAGACATCTAGCGGGGTTTCGAGTGAGCAGTTCTTC.

About this clonotype: The junction does not match germline at one end; this may be a read error. The chain combines TRBV6-1 with TRBJ2-7; D tentatively reads TRBD1 or TRBD2 (6 bases each). CDR3 size: 15 residues. Germline V gene sequence: CDR1 MNHNS, CDR2 SASEGT. The CDR3 here is CASCEVGGWGYEQYF. In DNA, the CDR3 is TGTGCCAGCTGTGAAGTAGGGGGGTGGGGCTACGAGCAGTACTTC.

V and J are TRBV28 and TRBJ2-7; D is uncertain. This CDR3 has 12 amino acids. Germline CDR1 MDHEN, CDR2 SYDVKM. V was cut by 6 bases and J by 0 bases, with 6 bases left in between. CDR3 DNA sequence: TGTGCCAGCAGCCAAAACTCCTACGAGCAGTACTTC. It is translated as CASSQNSYEQYF.

The chain links TRBV24-1 to TRBJ2-3; perhaps TRBD1 as D (5 bases). This CDR3 spans 16 amino acids. CDR1 is KGHDR, CDR2 SFDVKD, per germline. Deletions cut 3 bases from V and 2 bases from J, with 14 bases between. This chain's CDR3 is CATSDSPRTTTDTQYF. CDR3 coding DNA: TGTGCCACCAGTGATAGCCCCCGGACAACCACAGATACGCAGTATTTT.

The CDR3 spells CASSLRMSRGTDPETQYF. CDR3 sequence (DNA): TGTGCCAGCAGTTTGCGAATGAGTAGGGGGACAGACCCCGAGACCCAGTACTTC. The V gene is TRBV28, the J gene TRBJ2-5; 7 positions match TRBD1. V trimming: 3 bases; J trimming: 5 bases; junction bases outside the gene matches: 18. This CDR3 contains 18 residues. Per the germline V gene, CDR1 is MDHEN and CDR2 is SYDVKM. The full variable domain, in which reference TRBV28 and TRBJ2-5 provide the parts outside the CDR3, is DVKVTQSSRYLVKRTGEKVFLECVQDMDHENMFWYRQDPGLGLRLIYFSYDVKMKEKGDIPEGYSVSREKKERFSLILESASTNQTSMYLCASSLRMSRGTDPETQYFGPGTRLLVL.

This chain connects TRBV7-3 to TRBJ2-2; 12 bases line up with TRBD2. CDR3 length equals 16 residues. In germline, CDR1 is SGHTA, CDR2 FQGTGA. Losses at the gene ends were 5 bases for V and 6 bases for J; bases not matched to a gene: 7. The CDR3 is CASSPPSGRAAGELFF. As DNA, the CDR3 is TGTGCCAGCAGCCCTCCTAGCGGGAGGGCGGCCGGGGAGCTGTTTTTT.

This rearrangement joins TRBV28 to TRBJ1-6; 8 positions match TRBD1. There are 20 residues in the CDR3. The germline V gene encodes CDR1 MDHEN and CDR2 SYDVKM. V shed 4 bases, J shed 3 bases, and the junction held 17 bases outside the gene matches. The CDR3 spells CASSSLFGQGFSYYNSPLHF. DNA for the CDR3: TGTGCCAGCAGTTCCCTGTTCGGACAGGGTTTTAGCTACTATAATTCACCCCTCCACTTT.

This clonotype appeared once. The rearrangement links TRBV18 to TRBJ2-2; the D is unclear. Trimming removed 5 bases at V and 2 bases at J, with 15 bases between. The CDR3 totals 16 residues. The V gene's germline CDR1 is KGHSH and CDR2 LQKENI. The CDR3 sequence: CASSYLLTVNTGELFF. The CDR3, as DNA: TGTGCCAGCTCATATCTTCTCACAGTAAACACCGGGGAGCTGTTTTTT.

This CDR3 reads CATSREGANEKLFF. CDR3 DNA sequence: TGTGCCACCAGCAGAGAGGGGGCTAATGAAAAACTGTTTTTT. This chain links TRBV15 with TRBJ1-4, with D perhaps matching TRBD1 (5 bases). The V end lost 0 bases, the J end lost 3 bases, and 5 bases lay between the germline ends. CDR3 length: 14 residues. CDR1 and CDR2 from the germline V gene are LNHNV and YYDKDF (reference sequence).

The chain uses TRBV6-5 and TRBJ2-5, with a possible D match to TRBD2 (7 bases). There are 15 residues in the CDR3. Germline values: CDR1 MNHEY, CDR2 SVGAGI. The ends were cut back, 4 bases at V and 2 bases at J, with 14 bases in the middle. The DNA for the CDR3 is TGTGCCAGCAGTTCCTTTGCGGGGGCACAAGAGACCCAGTACTTC. Translating it yields CASSSFAGAQETQYF.

This clonotype occurred a few times. The CDR3 coding sequence is TGTGCCAGCAGTTATGACAGGGGGGGCTCCTACGAGCAGTACTTC. Translated: CASSYDRGGSYEQYF. The chain recombines TRBV12-3 or TRBV12-4 with TRBJ2-7; 9 bases are a match to TRBD1. The CDR3 is made up of 15 amino acids. Trimming removed 4 bases from V and 0 bases from J; junction bases left unmatched: 4.

This chain links TRBV20-1 with TRBJ1-2; D is perhaps TRBD1 (6 bases). The CDR3 runs to 14 residues. Trimming removed 6 bases at V and 2 bases at J, with 16 bases between. The V gene's germline CDR1 is DFQATT and CDR2 SNEGSKA (reference sequence). Here the CDR3 DNA reads TGCAGTGCGGGGGACATCTCGCTAAACTATGGCTACACCTTC. It translates to CSAGDISLNYGYTF.

This clonotype was found a few times. V gene TRBV2 combines with J gene TRBJ2-1, with D possibly TRBD2 on 6 matching bases. The V and J ends lost 3 bases and 0 bases respectively, with 12 bases between them. The CDR3 totals 16 residues. CDR1 is SNHLY, CDR2 FYNNEI, per germline. The CDR3 spells CASSDLAFSSYNEQFF. In DNA form, the CDR3 reads TGTGCCAGCAGTGACCTAGCGTTCAGCTCCTACAATGAGCAGTTCTTC.

This rearrangement joins TRBV5-6 to TRBJ1-3; D may be TRBD1 (6 bases). CDR1 and CDR2 from the germline V gene are SGHDT and YYEEEE. This CDR3 is built from 17 residues. V was shortened by 3 bases and J by 4 bases, with 20 bases between the two germline ends. The CDR3 region is CASSSLGGTFSGNTIYF. CDR3 DNA: TGTGCCAGCAGCTCTTTAGGGGGAACGTTCTCAGGAAACACCATATATTTT.

This chain uses TRBV9 with TRBJ2-5, with D perhaps assigned TRBD1 or TRBD2 (5 bases each). The germline V gene encodes CDR1 SGDLS and CDR2 YYNGEE. The CDR3 sequence is 15 residues long. V lost 0 bases to trimming and J lost 2 bases, with 11 bases between them. The CDR3 is CASSVEPGRQETQYF. The CDR3 DNA reads as TGTGCCAGCAGCGTAGAGCCGGGGCGACAAGAGACCCAGTACTTC.

The CDR3 loop reads CSARGGSMNTEAFF. CDR3 in DNA: TGCAGTGCTAGAGGAGGGAGCATGAACACTGAAGCTTTCTTT. This chain uses TRBV20-1 with TRBJ1-1; D ambiguous. There are 14 residues in the CDR3. V lost 1 base, J lost 0 bases, and 9 bases lay in between. CDR1 is DFQATT and CDR2 is SNEGSKA in the germline V gene (reference sequence).

The CDR3 coding sequence is TGTGCCAGCAGCTTCGGAACAGGGTGGGAGCAGTACTTC. Its protein product is CASSFGTGWEQYF. This chain connects TRBV11-2 to TRBJ2-7; the D gene is possibly TRBD1 (6 bases). The CDR3 consists of 13 residues. Germline loops: CDR1 SGHAT, CDR2 FQNNGV. V was clipped by 3 bases and J by 7 bases, with 13 bases between them.

The rearrangement links TRBV15 to TRBJ1-1; 7 bases agree with TRBD1. The CDR3 is 14 amino acids. V lost 4 bases to trimming and J lost 1 base; unmatched junction nucleotides: 3. From germline, CDR1 is LNHNV and CDR2 YYDKDF (reference sequence). The CDR3 here is CATSTRTGNTEAFF. In DNA form, the CDR3 reads TGTGCCACCAGCACCAGGACAGGGAACACTGAAGCTTTCTTT. Using reference TRBV15 and TRBJ1-1 for the parts outside the CDR3, the full variable domain is DAMVIQNPRYQVTQFGKPVTLSCSQTLNHNVMYWYQQKSSQAPKLLFHYYDKDFNNEADTPDNFQSRRPNTSFCFLDIRSPGLGDTAMYLCATSTRTGNTEAFFGQGTRLTVV.